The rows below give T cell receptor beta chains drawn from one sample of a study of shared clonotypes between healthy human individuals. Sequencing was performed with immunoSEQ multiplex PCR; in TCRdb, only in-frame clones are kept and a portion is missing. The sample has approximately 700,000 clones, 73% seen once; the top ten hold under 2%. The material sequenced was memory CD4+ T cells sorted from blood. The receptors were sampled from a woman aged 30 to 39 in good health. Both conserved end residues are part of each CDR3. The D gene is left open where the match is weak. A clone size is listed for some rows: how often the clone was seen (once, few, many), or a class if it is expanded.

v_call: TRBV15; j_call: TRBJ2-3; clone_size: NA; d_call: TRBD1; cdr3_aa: CATSTRQGVEDTQYF; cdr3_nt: TGTGCCACCAGCACGCGACAGGGGGTCGAAGATACGCAGTATTTT
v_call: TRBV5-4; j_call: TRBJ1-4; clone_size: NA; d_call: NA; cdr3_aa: CASSLGGVGEKLFF; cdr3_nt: TGTGCCAGCAGCTTGGGAGGGGTAGGGGAAAAACTGTTTTTT
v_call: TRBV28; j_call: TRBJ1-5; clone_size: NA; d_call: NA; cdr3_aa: CASSGPILYSNQPQHF; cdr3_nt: TGTGCCAGCAGTGGTCCGATCCTATATAGCAATCAGCCCCAGCATTTT
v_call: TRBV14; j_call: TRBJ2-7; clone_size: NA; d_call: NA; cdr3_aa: CASSQERALWYEQYF; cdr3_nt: TGTGCCAGCAGCCAAGAAAGGGCCCTCTGGTACGAGCAGTACTTC
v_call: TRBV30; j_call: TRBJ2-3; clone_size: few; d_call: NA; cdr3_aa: CACRVQGSDTQYF; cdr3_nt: TGTGCCTGCCGAGTCCAGGGGTCAGATACGCAGTATTTT
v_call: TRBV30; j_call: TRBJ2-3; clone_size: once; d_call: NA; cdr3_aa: CAWSAPDTQYF; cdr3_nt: TGTGCCTGGAGTGCGCCAGATACGCAGTATTTT
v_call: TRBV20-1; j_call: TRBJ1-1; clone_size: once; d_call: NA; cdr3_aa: CSPLGSLQAFF; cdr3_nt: TGCAGTCCTTTGGGCAGTCTGCAAGCTTTCTTT
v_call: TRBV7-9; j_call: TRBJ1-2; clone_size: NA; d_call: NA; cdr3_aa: CASSPVGYYGYTF; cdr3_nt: TGTGCCAGCAGCCCAGTCGGGTACTATGGCTACACCTTC
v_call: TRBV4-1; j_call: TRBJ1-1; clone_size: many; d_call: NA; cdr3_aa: CASSRRGRDTGMNTEAFF; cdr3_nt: TGCGCCAGCAGCCGCAGGGGTAGGGATACAGGGATGAACACTGAAGCTTTCTTT
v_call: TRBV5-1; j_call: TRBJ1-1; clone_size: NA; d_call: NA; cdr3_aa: CASSLSRVNTEAFF; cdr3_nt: TGCGCCAGCAGCTTGTCCCGGGTGAACACTGAAGCTTTCTTT
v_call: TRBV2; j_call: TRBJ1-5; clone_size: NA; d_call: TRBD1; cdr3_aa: CASAGQGVSNQPQHF; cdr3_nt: TGTGCCAGCGCTGGACAGGGTGTAAGCAATCAGCCCCAGCATTTT
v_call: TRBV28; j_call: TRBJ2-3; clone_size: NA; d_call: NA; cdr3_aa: CASSTGRDADTQYF; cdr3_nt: TGTGCCAGCAGTACGGGGCGGGATGCAGATACGCAGTATTTT
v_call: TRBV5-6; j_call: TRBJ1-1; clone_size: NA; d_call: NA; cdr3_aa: CASSLGWKAPGLGAFF; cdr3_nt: TGTGCCAGCAGCCTGGGATGGAAGGCGCCGGGCCTGGGAGCTTTCTTT
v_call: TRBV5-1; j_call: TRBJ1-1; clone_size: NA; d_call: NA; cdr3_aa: CASSLEWGSVTEAFF; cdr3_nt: TGCGCCAGCAGCTTGGAATGGGGCTCGGTAACTGAAGCTTTCTTT
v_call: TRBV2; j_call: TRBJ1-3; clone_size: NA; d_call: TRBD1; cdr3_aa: CASRDRGAGNTIYF; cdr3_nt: TGTGCCAGCAGGGACAGGGGAGCCGGAAACACCATATATTTT
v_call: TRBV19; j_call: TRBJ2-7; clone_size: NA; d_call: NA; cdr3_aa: CAIIPGTDSYEQYF; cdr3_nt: TGTGCCATAATCCCTGGGACCGATTCATACGAGCAGTACTTC
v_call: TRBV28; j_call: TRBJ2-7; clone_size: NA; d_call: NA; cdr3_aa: CASSLWGQGGSYEQYF; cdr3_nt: TGTGCCAGCAGTTTATGGGGCCAGGGGGGTTCCTACGAGCAGTACTTC
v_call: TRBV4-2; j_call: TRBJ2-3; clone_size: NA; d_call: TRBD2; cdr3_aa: CASSQDGTSGTDTQYF; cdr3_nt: TGTGCCAGCAGCCAAGATGGGACTAGCGGCACAGATACGCAGTATTTT
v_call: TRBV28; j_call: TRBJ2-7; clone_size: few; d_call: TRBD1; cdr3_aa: CASSSTGGGTYEQYF; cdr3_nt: TGTGCCAGCAGTTCGACAGGGGGAGGTACCTACGAGCAGTACTTC
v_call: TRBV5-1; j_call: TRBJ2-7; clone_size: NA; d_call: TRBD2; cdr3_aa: CASRAPSGGYEQYF; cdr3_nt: TGCGCCAGCAGAGCCCCTAGCGGGGGTTACGAGCAGTACTTC
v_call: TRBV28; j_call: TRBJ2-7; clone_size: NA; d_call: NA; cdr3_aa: CASREGTYPYEQYF; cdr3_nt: TGTGCCAGCAGGGAAGGGACTTACCCCTACGAGCAGTACTTC
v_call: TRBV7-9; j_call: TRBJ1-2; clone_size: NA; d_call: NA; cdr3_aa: CASSGSIGYTF; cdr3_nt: TGTGCCAGCAGCGGTTCTATCGGCTACACCTTC
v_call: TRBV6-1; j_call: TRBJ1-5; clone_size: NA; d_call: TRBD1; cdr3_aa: CASSGTGQGIGNQPQHF; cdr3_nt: TGTGCCAGCAGTGGGACGGGACAGGGGATAGGCAATCAGCCCCAGCATTTT
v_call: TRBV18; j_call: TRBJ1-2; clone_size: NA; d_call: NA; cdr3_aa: CASSPAGAHYGYTF; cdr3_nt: TGTGCCAGCTCACCAGCAGGGGCCCACTATGGCTACACCTTC
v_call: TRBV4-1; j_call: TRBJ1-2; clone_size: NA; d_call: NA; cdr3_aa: CASRSTGTQIGGYGYTF; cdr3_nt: TGCGCCAGCAGAAGTACCGGGACGCAGATCGGGGGCTATGGCTACACCTTC
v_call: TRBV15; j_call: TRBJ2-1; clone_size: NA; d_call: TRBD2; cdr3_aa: CATSPLTALAVSSYNEQFF; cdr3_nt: TGTGCCACCAGCCCCTTGACGGCACTAGCGGTGAGCTCCTACAATGAGCAGTTCTTC
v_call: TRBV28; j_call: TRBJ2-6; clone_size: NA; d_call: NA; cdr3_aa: CASSKLDQGANVLTF; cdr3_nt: TGTGCCAGCAGTAAGTTGGACCAGGGGGCCAACGTCCTGACTTTC
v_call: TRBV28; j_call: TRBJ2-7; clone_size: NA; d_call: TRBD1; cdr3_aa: CASSLIGTGVHEQYF; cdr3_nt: TGTGCCAGCAGTTTAATAGGGACAGGGGTCCACGAGCAGTACTTC
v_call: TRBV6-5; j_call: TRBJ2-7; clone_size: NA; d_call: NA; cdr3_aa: CASSWGERGRPTF; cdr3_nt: TGTGCCAGCAGTTGGGGAGAAAGGGGACGGCCGACCTTC
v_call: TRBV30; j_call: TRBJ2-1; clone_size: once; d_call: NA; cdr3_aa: CAWSTGNNEQFF; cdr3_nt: TGTGCCTGGAGTACAGGGAACAATGAGCAGTTCTTC
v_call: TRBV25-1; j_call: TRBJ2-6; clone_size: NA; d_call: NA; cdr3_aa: CASSGIGTGANVLTF; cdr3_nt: TGTGCCAGCAGTGGTATCGGAACTGGGGCCAACGTCCTGACTTTC
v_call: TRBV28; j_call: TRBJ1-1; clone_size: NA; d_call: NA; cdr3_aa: CASSLIRQGAMNTEAFF; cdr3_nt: TGTGCCAGCAGCCTAATTCGACAAGGGGCGATGAACACTGAAGCTTTCTTT
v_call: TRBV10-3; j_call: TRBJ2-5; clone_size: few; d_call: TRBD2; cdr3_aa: CAISSGTSGGETQYF; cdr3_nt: TGTGCCATCAGCTCCGGGACTAGCGGGGGAGAGACCCAGTACTTC
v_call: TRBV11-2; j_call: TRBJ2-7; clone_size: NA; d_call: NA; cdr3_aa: CASSLPGVRRQYF; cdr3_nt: TGTGCCAGCAGCTTACCGGGAGTGAGGCGGCAGTACTTC
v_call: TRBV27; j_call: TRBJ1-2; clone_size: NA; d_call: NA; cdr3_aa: CASSLSYVDSLYGYTF; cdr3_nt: TGTGCCAGCAGTTTATCTTACGTTGACAGCCTCTATGGCTACACCTTC
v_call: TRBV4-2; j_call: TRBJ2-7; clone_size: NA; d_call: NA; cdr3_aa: CASSQDETRSVEQYF; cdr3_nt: TGTGCCAGCAGCCAAGATGAGACCAGGTCTGTCGAGCAGTACTTC
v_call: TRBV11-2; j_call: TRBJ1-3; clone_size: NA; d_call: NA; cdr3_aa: CASSLFGGSSGNTIYF; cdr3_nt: TGTGCCAGCAGCTTATTCGGTGGAAGCTCTGGAAACACCATATATTTT
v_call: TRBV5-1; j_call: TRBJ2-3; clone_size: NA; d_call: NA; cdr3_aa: CASSLGADSTDTQYF; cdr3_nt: TGCGCCAGCAGCTTGGGAGCGGATAGCACAGATACGCAGTATTTT
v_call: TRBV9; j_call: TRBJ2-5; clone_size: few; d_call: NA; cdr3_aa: CASSFGWGQETQYF; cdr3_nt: TGTGCCAGCAGCTTTGGGTGGGGTCAAGAGACCCAGTACTTC
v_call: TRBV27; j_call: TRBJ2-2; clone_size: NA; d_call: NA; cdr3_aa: CASSTTGRVGELFF; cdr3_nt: TGTGCCAGCAGTACGACCGGGCGGGTTGGGGAGCTGTTTTTT
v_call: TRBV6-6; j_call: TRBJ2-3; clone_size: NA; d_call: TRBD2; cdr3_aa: CASRTSGAMDTQYF; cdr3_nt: TGTGCCAGCAGGACTAGCGGAGCCATGGATACGCAGTATTTT
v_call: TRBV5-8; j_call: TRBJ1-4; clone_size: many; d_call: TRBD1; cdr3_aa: CASSFNPTGLNEKLFF; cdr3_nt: TGTGCCAGCAGCTTCAATCCGACAGGGCTAAATGAAAAACTGTTTTTT
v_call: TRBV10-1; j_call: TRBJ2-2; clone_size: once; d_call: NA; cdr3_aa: CASSERTAAGELFF; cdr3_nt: TGCGCCAGCAGTGAGCGGACAGCAGCCGGGGAGCTGTTTTTT
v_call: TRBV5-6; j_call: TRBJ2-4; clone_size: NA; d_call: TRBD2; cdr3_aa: CASTGTSEREHF; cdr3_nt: TGTGCCAGTACCGGGACTAGCGAAAGAGAACACTTC
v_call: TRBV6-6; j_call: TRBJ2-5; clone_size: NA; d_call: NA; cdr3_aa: CASSWPPTGPTETQYF; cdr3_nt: TGTGCCAGCAGTTGGCCGCCTACGGGACCTACAGAGACCCAGTACTTC